The rows below give T cell receptor beta chains drawn from one sample of a study of T cell repertoires in cytomegalovirus infection. Their antigens remain unidentified. A single record per CDR3 protein comes from TCRdb applying MiXCR to the reads. The repertoire holds 700,000 to 850,000 distinct CDR3 sequences, 32% seen once, with 12% in the top ten. The sequences come from cultured CD8+ T cells from PBMCs, collected from culture after CMV antigen stimulation. The receptors stem from a human donor in good health (CMV status not recorded). Some clones in this sample may be carry-over from other donors' samples. Both conserved end residues are part of each CDR3. A D gene is named only where the DNA matches it firmly. Expanded clones get a size class; other rows say once, few or many, or leave the size out.

d_gene: -
v_gene: TRBV5-8
abundance: -
len: 16
j_gene: TRBJ2-5
CDR3aa: CASSLMASGALKTQYF
CDR3nt: TGTGCCAGCAGCTTAATGGCCTCCGGGGCCCTGAAGACCCAGTACTTC

d_gene: -
v_gene: TRBV7-6
abundance: many
len: 17
j_gene: TRBJ2-1
CDR3aa: CASSFPLDYSGDNEQFF
CDR3nt: TGTGCCAGCAGCTTCCCTTTAGACTACTCGGGAGACAATGAGCAGTTCTTC

d_gene: TRBD1
v_gene: TRBV18
abundance: -
len: 17
j_gene: TRBJ1-5
CDR3aa: CASSHGQGGRRNQPQHF
CDR3nt: TGTGCCAGCTCACACGGACAGGGAGGAAGACGCAATCAGCCCCAGCATTTT

d_gene: -
v_gene: TRBV10-3
abundance: -
len: 11
j_gene: TRBJ1-1
CDR3aa: CAISRNTEAFF
CDR3nt: TGTGCCATCAGCAGGAACACTGAAGCTTTCTTT

d_gene: TRBD1
v_gene: TRBV2
abundance: -
len: 14
j_gene: TRBJ2-3
CDR3aa: CASIGQGSADTQYF
CDR3nt: TGTGCCAGCATAGGACAGGGGTCGGCAGATACGCAGTATTTT

d_gene: -
v_gene: TRBV27
abundance: many
len: 13
j_gene: TRBJ1-5
CDR3aa: CASSLRGNQPQHF
CDR3nt: TGTGCCAGCAGCCTAAGGGGGAATCAGCCCCAGCATTTT

d_gene: -
v_gene: TRBV6-5
abundance: few
len: 12
j_gene: TRBJ2-2
CDR3aa: CASRTDPGELFF
CDR3nt: TGTGCCAGCCGGACGGATCCCGGGGAGCTGTTTTTT

d_gene: -
v_gene: TRBV20-1
abundance: once
len: 12
j_gene: TRBJ2-1
CDR3aa: CSAGVADHEQFF
CDR3nt: TGCAGTGCTGGCGTAGCGGACCATGAGCAGTTCTTC

d_gene: -
v_gene: TRBV5-4
abundance: -
len: 13
j_gene: TRBJ1-4
CDR3aa: CASSLFLNEKLFF
CDR3nt: TGTGCCAGCAGCTTATTCCTTAATGAAAAACTGTTTTTT

d_gene: -
v_gene: TRBV7-9
abundance: -
len: 16
j_gene: TRBJ1-2
CDR3aa: CASSFSDGLTNYGYTF
CDR3nt: TGTGCCAGCAGCTTCAGCGACGGATTAACTAACTATGGCTACACCTTC

d_gene: -
v_gene: TRBV7-9
abundance: -
len: 15
j_gene: TRBJ2-5
CDR3aa: CASSRRDGRQETQYF
CDR3nt: TGTGCCAGCAGCCGCCGGGACGGACGCCAAGAGACCCAGTACTTC

d_gene: -
v_gene: TRBV27
abundance: few
len: 15
j_gene: TRBJ2-1
CDR3aa: CASTRGAPSYNEQFF
CDR3nt: TGTGCCAGCACCCGTGGGGCTCCATCCTACAATGAGCAGTTCTTC

d_gene: -
v_gene: TRBV15
abundance: few
len: 15
j_gene: TRBJ1-5
CDR3aa: CATSRSLSGGQPQHF
CDR3nt: TGTGCCACCAGCAGATCTTTGAGTGGAGGGCAGCCCCAGCATTTT

d_gene: TRBD2
v_gene: TRBV5-4
abundance: -
len: 15
j_gene: TRBJ2-1
CDR3aa: CASSLDGGAPNEQFF
CDR3nt: TGTGCCAGCAGCTTGGACGGGGGGGCGCCGAATGAGCAGTTCTTC

d_gene: -
v_gene: TRBV4-1
abundance: -
len: 12
j_gene: TRBJ1-2
CDR3aa: CASSQDQRGYTF
CDR3nt: TGCGCCAGCAGCCAAGATCAAAGAGGCTACACCTTC

d_gene: -
v_gene: TRBV28
abundance: once
len: 16
j_gene: TRBJ2-3
CDR3aa: CASSLKPPGAPDTQYF
CDR3nt: TGTGCCAGCAGTTTAAAGCCCCCCGGGGCCCCAGATACGCAGTATTTT

d_gene: -
v_gene: TRBV15
abundance: -
len: 12
j_gene: TRBJ2-1
CDR3aa: CATSGSYNEQFF
CDR3nt: TGTGCCACCTCCGGCTCCTACAATGAGCAGTTCTTC

d_gene: -
v_gene: TRBV6-1
abundance: many
len: 13
j_gene: TRBJ2-1
CDR3aa: CASSVAGNNEQFF
CDR3nt: TGTGCCAGCAGTGTCGCGGGGAACAATGAGCAGTTCTTC

d_gene: -
v_gene: TRBV6-2/TRBV6-3
abundance: -
len: 14
j_gene: TRBJ2-2
CDR3aa: CATNRRGANGELFF
CDR3nt: TGTGCCACCAACCGTCGGGGGGCGAACGGGGAGCTGTTTTTT

d_gene: -
v_gene: TRBV6-6
abundance: few
len: 16
j_gene: TRBJ1-1
CDR3aa: CASSYSSSGMNTEAFF
CDR3nt: TGTGCCAGCAGTTACTCGAGCTCAGGTATGAACACTGAAGCTTTCTTT

d_gene: TRBD2
v_gene: TRBV9
abundance: -
len: 14
j_gene: TRBJ2-5
CDR3aa: CASNAGGTQETQYF
CDR3nt: TGTGCCAGCAACGCGGGGGGGACCCAAGAGACCCAGTACTTC

d_gene: TRBD1
v_gene: TRBV27
abundance: -
len: 14
j_gene: TRBJ1-6
CDR3aa: CASSNRQGYSPLHF
CDR3nt: TGTGCCAGCAGTAACAGACAGGGCTACTCACCCCTCCACTTT

d_gene: TRBD1
v_gene: TRBV19
abundance: -
len: 14
j_gene: TRBJ1-1
CDR3aa: CASSSTGRDTEAFF
CDR3nt: TGTGCCAGTAGTTCGACAGGGAGGGACACTGAAGCTTTCTTT

d_gene: -
v_gene: TRBV5-1
abundance: -
len: 15
j_gene: TRBJ1-1
CDR3aa: CASSFPREGGTEAFF
CDR3nt: TGCGCCAGCAGCTTTCCCAGGGAGGGCGGCACTGAAGCTTTCTTT

d_gene: TRBD1
v_gene: TRBV7-2
abundance: -
len: 17
j_gene: TRBJ1-2
CDR3aa: CASSFATMGQPHYGYTF
CDR3nt: TGTGCCAGCAGCTTTGCCACGATGGGACAGCCCCACTATGGCTACACCTTC

d_gene: TRBD1
v_gene: TRBV24-1
abundance: -
len: 17
j_gene: TRBJ2-3
CDR3aa: CATSDPLMTGGSDTQYF
CDR3nt: TGTGCCACCAGTGACCCTCTTATGACAGGGGGGTCAGATACGCAGTATTTT

d_gene: -
v_gene: TRBV19
abundance: -
len: 12
j_gene: TRBJ1-1
CDR3aa: CASSKGTTEAFF
CDR3nt: TGTGCCAGTAGCAAAGGAACAACTGAAGCTTTCTTT

d_gene: -
v_gene: TRBV5-4
abundance: few
len: 12
j_gene: TRBJ1-1
CDR3aa: CASSPGPPEAFF
CDR3nt: TGTGCCAGCAGCCCGGGACCCCCAGAAGCTTTCTTT

d_gene: -
v_gene: TRBV25-1
abundance: -
len: 14
j_gene: TRBJ2-1
CDR3aa: CASSESPAYNEQFF
CDR3nt: TGTGCCAGCAGTGAATCACCGGCATACAATGAGCAGTTCTTC

d_gene: -
v_gene: TRBV7-2
abundance: few
len: 14
j_gene: TRBJ2-1
CDR3aa: CASTGGPGYNEQFF
CDR3nt: TGTGCCAGCACGGGGGGCCCAGGATACAATGAGCAGTTCTTC

d_gene: -
v_gene: TRBV7-2
abundance: many
len: 16
j_gene: TRBJ2-3
CDR3aa: CASSTPEPDATDTQYF
CDR3nt: TGTGCCAGCAGCACACCTGAACCAGATGCCACAGATACGCAGTATTTT